The clone carrying this TCR beta chain came up once. The antigen remains undetermined. The V end was cut by 0 bases, the J end by 8 bases, with 16 bases between. This CDR3 is 15 amino acids long. Germline V CDR1 and CDR2: MNHEY, SVGAGI. These data belong to a study of siplizumab effects on memory and regulatory T cells. Study-level results: The mapping of alloreactive clones to unstimulated subsets covered only a minor fraction of them.

Every sample had approximately 97,000 of its TCR templates assayed. Only in-frame clones appear in the TCRdb table, and some are missing; sequencing was by immunoSEQ multiplex PCR. Among roughly 100,000 clones, 93% were seen once, and the ten largest hold about 0.62%. This chain connects TRBV6-5 to TRBJ1-2; D ambiguous. Material for sequencing was Tregs sorted from blood. This receptor was taken from a human donor in good health. CDR3 nucleotide sequence: TGTGCCAGCAGTTACTCAGGTGGATCAGCGGGGGGCTACACCTTC. Protein sequence: CASSYSGGSAGGYTF.